This TCR beta chain came from a study of CD8 T cells in ankylosing spondylitis. A note on this clonotype: What it binds is unknown.

TCRdb independently ran MiXCR on the 5' RACE reads; one entry per CDR3 protein. The sample includes 350,000 to 550,000 distinct CDR3 sequences, about 25% of them seen just once. Study results and limitations: Clones linked with disease were CD8+ and fairly uncommon in the peripheral blood. In the blood and synovial fluid of reactive arthritis, some motif variants had been previously reported. Made up of about eight highly homologous variants, a TCR beta motif appeared characteristic of ankylosing spondylitis blood. The study looked at matched synovial fluid samples from ankylosing spondylitis patients. Disease-linked clones were reported to be significantly enriched there.

The receptor's source is a male donor with ankylosing spondylitis. The sample comprised blood, either unsorted or a sorted T cell fraction (not recorded which).

The CDR3 loop reads CASGSEAGNTIYF. The CDR3 region has the DNA TGTGCCAGCGGTTCTGAGGCTGGAAACACCATATATTTT. The V gene is TRBV2, the J gene TRBJ1-3; D not resolved. V lost 8 bases and J 2 bases, leaving 10 bases between the germline ends. The CDR3 is 13 amino acids. The germline gives CDR1 SNHLY, CDR2 FYNNEI.